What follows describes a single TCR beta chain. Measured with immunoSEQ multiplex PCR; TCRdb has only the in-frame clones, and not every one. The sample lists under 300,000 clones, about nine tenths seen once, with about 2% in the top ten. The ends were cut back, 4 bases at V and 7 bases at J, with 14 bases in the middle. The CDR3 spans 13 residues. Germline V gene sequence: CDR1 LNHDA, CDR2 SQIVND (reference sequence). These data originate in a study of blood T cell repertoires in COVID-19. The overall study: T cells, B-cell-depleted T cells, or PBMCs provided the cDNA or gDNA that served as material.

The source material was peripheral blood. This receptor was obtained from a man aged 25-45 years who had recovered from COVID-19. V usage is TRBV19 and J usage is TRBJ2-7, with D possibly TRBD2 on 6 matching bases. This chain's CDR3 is CASSSNIGLEQYF. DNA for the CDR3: TGTGCCAGTAGTAGTAATATCGGACTAGAGCAGTACTTC. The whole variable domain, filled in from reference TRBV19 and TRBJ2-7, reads DGGITQSPKYLFRKEGQNVTLSCEQNLNHDAMYWYRQDPGQGLRLIYYSQIVNDFQKGDIAEGYSVSREKKESFPLTVTSAQKNPTAFYLCASSSNIGLEQYFGPGTRLTVT.